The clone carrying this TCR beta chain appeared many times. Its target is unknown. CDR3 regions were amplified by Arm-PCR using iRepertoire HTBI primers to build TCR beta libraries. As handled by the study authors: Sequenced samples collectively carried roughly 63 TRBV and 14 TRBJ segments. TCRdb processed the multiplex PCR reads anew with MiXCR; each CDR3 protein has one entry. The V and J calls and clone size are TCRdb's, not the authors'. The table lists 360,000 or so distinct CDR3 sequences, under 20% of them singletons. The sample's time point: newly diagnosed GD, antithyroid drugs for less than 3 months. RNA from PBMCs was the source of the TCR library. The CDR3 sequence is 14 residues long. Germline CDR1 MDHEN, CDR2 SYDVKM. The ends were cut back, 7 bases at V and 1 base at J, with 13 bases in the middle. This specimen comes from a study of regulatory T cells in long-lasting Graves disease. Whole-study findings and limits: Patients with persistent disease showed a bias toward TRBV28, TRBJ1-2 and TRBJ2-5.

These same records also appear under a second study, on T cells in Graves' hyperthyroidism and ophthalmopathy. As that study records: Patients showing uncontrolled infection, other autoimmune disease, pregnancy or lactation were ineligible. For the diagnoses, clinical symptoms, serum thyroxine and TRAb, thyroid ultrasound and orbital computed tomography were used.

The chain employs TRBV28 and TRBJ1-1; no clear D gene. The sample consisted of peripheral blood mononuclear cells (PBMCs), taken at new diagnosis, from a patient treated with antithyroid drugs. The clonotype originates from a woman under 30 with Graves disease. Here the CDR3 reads CASTLRARNTEAFF. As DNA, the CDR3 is TGTGCCAGCACCCTCCGGGCGAGGAACACTGAAGCTTTCTTT.